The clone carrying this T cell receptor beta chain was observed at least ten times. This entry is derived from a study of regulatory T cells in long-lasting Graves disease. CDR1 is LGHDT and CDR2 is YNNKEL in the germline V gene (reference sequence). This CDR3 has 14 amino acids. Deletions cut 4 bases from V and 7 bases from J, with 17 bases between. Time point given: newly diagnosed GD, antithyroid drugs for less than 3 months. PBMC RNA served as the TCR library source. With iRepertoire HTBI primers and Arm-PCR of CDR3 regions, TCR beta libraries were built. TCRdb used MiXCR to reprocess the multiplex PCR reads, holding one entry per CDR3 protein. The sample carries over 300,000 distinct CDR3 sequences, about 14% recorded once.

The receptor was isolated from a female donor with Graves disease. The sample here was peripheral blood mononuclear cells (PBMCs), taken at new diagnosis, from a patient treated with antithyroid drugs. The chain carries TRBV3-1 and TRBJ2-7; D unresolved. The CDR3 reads CASSRAQDEVEQYF. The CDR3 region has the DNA TGTGCCAGCAGCCGGGCCCAAGATGAAGTGGAGCAGTACTTC.